This T cell receptor (beta chain) was profiled in a study of T cell responses to AZD1222 COVID-19 vaccine. Measured with immunoSEQ multiplex PCR; TCRdb has only the in-frame clones, and not every one. The table has around 63,000 clones, 65% to 90% seen once; the top ten hold roughly 19%. Concerning this clone: No antigen is known for it.

Study results and limitations: Nearly half of spike-specific TCRs reportedly go after variant regions that carry no mutations. Repertoires were obtained only post-peak T cell response.

Per the germline V gene, CDR1 is MNHNS and CDR2 is SASEGT. CDR3 size: 15 residues. V lost 2 bases and J 1 base, leaving 11 bases between the germline ends. V gene TRBV6-1 combines with J gene TRBJ1-1; D may be TRBD1 (5 bases). The receptor was derived from an adult in good health. Source: peripheral blood, taken on day 0 of AZD1222 vaccination. In DNA form, the CDR3 reads TGTGCCAGCAGTGAATTCTTGGGGGGGAACACTGAAGCTTTCTTT. Encoded protein: CASSEFLGGNTEAFF.